The sample holds one count of the clone carrying this TCR beta chain. The sample originates from a study of blood T cell repertoires in COVID-19. Sequencing used immunoSEQ multiplex PCR; TCRdb keeps in-frame clones, though not all of them. This table holds fewer than 250,000 clones, just under 85% found once. The V gene's germline CDR1 is KGHSH and CDR2 LQKENI. The CDR3 has 15 amino acids. The germline V and J ends were trimmed by 0 bases and 4 bases, with 12 bases remaining between them. This receptor was taken from a woman aged 45-65 years with active or convalescent COVID-19. Source material: peripheral blood. This rearrangement joins TRBV18 to TRBJ1-1; D might be TRBD1 (6 bases). CDR3 residues: CASSPPYREGTEAFF. In nucleotides, the CDR3 is TGTGCCAGCTCACCACCTTACAGGGAGGGCACTGAAGCTTTCTTT.